Following are 2 T cell receptor beta chains from one sample sequenced in a study of control samples from healthy donors and cancer patients. This table comes from immunoSEQ multiplex PCR, and its TCRdb copy is limited to in-frame clones, with some not included. The sample contains about 130,000 clones, roughly nine tenths of which appear only once. The sequenced material came from blood. Receptors originate from a man aged 18 to 30 in good health.

The chain is built from TRBV28 and TRBJ1-1; TRBD1 might be the D (6 bases). The CDR3 has 15 amino acids. The ends were cut back, 2 bases at V and 6 bases at J, with 16 bases in the middle. Germline V lookup: CDR1 MDHEN, CDR2 SYDVKM. CDR3 sequence reads: CASSLHRPQGSEAFF. The CDR3, as DNA: TGTGCCAGCAGTTTACACAGACCTCAGGGGTCTGAAGCTTTCTTT.

This clone was seen only a few times. V is TRBV3-1 (or the pseudogene TRBV3-2) and J is TRBJ1-2; no firm D call. Germline CDR1 reads LGHDT; CDR2 reads YNNKEL (reference sequence). V was pared by 0 bases and J by 8 bases, with 19 bases between. The CDR3 loop spans 16 amino acids. CDR3 sequence: CASSQESYAAPGGYTF. In DNA, the CDR3 is TGTGCCAGCAGCCAAGAATCTTACGCGGCCCCGGGGGGCTACACCTTC.